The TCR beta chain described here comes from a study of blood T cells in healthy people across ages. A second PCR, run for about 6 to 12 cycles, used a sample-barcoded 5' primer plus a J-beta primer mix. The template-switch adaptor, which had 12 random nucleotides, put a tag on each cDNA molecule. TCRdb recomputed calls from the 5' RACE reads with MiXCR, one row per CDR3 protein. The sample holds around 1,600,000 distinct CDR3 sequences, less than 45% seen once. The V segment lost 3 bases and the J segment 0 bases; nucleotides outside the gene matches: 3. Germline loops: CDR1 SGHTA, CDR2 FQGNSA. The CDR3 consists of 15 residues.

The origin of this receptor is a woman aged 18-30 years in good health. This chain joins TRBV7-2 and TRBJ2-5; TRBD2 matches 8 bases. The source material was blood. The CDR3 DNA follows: TGTGCCAGCAGCTTTAGCGGGGTGTACCAAGAGACCCAGTACTTC. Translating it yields CASSFSGVYQETQYF. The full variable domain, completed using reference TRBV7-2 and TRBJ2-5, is GAGVSQSPSNKVTEKGKDVELRCDPISGHTALYWYRQSLGQGLEFLIYFQGNSAPDKSGLPSDRFSAERTGGSVSTLTIQRTQQEDSAVYLCASSFSGVYQETQYFGPGTRLLVL.